The clone carrying this TCR beta chain appeared many times. The antigen is unknown. This entry comes from a study of T-cell reconstitution after alpha-beta-depleted transplantation in children. Study results and limitations: As was reported, about two months after transplant, alpha-beta T cells came from several hundred expanded graft clones.

The CDR3 is 16 residues long. The germline gives CDR1 ENHRY, CDR2 SYGVKD. V shed 4 bases and J 5 bases; nucleotides not matched to a gene: 8. As it was prepared, the TCRbeta library received unique molecular identifiers. TCRdb called the PCR reads again in MiXCR, with one record for every CDR3 protein. This table has some 260,000 distinct CDR3 sequences, approximately 24% appearing once. This specimen consisted of PBMCs, mostly from graft donor cells, obtained 360 days after TCRalphabeta/CD19-depleted stem cell transplant. The J gene is TRBJ2-3, the V gene TRBV10-3, with 11 positions matching TRBD1. The TCR originated in a female patient between 2 and 10 years old who had a stem cell transplant for congenital amegakaryocytic thrombocytopenia, so the T cells may come from the graft donor. The DNA for the CDR3 is TGTGCCATCAGTGGTTTAGCCGGGACAGGGGGAGATACGCAGTATTTT. This encodes CAISGLAGTGGDTQYF.